Below, 28 T cell receptor beta chains from the same sample are listed, as sequenced in a study of CD8+ T cells in alopecia areata. RNA was extracted and reverse transcribed into cDNA as the sequencing template. Clones were read by immunoSEQ multiplex PCR, and TCRdb kept only the in-frame ones, dropping some. The sample comprises 150,000 or so clones, roughly 48% of which are singletons, and more than 6.5% rests with the top ten. The sequenced sample consisted of CD4+ T cells sorted from blood. These receptors all come from a human donor with alopecia areata.

The chain is built from TRBV6-5 and TRBJ1-4; D unclear. CDR1 and CDR2 from the germline V gene are MNHEY and SVGAGI. There are 14 residues in the CDR3. Trimming removed 0 bases at V and 3 bases at J, with 5 bases between. As DNA, the CDR3 is TGTGCCAGCAGTTACTCTCGGGCTAATGAAAAACTGTTTTTT. It encodes CASSYSRANEKLFF.

The sample holds a few counts of this clone. The chain joins TRBV29-1 to TRBJ1-4; D not resolved. Germline V gene lookup returns CDR1 SQVTM and CDR2 ANQGSEA. The CDR3 totals 13 residues. Trimming stripped 6 bases from V and 4 bases from J, with 12 bases between. As DNA, the CDR3 is TGCAGCGTGGCGGCGAGACTTAATGAAAAACTGTTTTTT. It encodes CSVAARLNEKLFF.

The chain couples TRBV18 to TRBJ2-5, with D perhaps given as TRBD1 or TRBD2 (5 bases each). Trimming shortened V by 3 bases and J by 5 bases, and 13 bases separated the two germline ends. CDR1 is KGHSH, CDR2 LQKENI, per germline. The CDR3 runs to 14 residues. CDR3 DNA sequence: TGTGCCAGCTCACCCGGGGCCAGGGAGGAGACCCAGTACTTC. Its protein is CASSPGAREETQYF. Drawing the rest from reference TRBV18 and TRBJ2-5, the complete variable domain is NAGVMQNPRHLVRRRGQEARLRCSPMKGHSHVYWYRQLPEEGLKFMVYLQKENIIDESGMPKERFSAEFPKEGPSILRIQQVVRGDSAAYFCASSPGAREETQYFGPGTRLLVL.

The chain couples TRBV7-2 to TRBJ1-1; D is ambiguous. The germline CDR1 and CDR2 sequences are SGHTA and FQGNSA. The CDR3 sequence is 15 residues long. Trimming cost V 5 bases and J 1 base, with 14 bases left between them. The CDR3 protein is CASSPTWATNTEAFF. The CDR3 DNA reads as TGTGCCAGCAGCCCCACTTGGGCCACGAACACTGAAGCTTTCTTT.

This clone was detected only once. V gene TRBV9 combines with J gene TRBJ1-1, with unresolved D. The germline gives CDR1 SGDLS, CDR2 YYNGEE. There are 16 residues in the CDR3. V lost 4 bases and J lost 0, with 16 bases in between. CDR3 protein: CASSPWAGGLNTEAFF. CDR3 in DNA: TGTGCCAGCAGCCCGTGGGCCGGAGGCTTGAACACTGAAGCTTTCTTT.

This clone was seen a few times. The V gene is TRBV5-1, the J gene TRBJ2-7; the D gene is possibly TRBD1 (6 bases). The length of the CDR3 is 15 residues. The germline V gene encodes CDR1 SGHRS and CDR2 YFSETQ. Deletions cut 4 bases from V and 2 bases from J, with 16 bases between. The CDR3, as DNA: TGCGCCAGCAGCGGCTCATCCAGGGGAACCTACGAGCAGTACTTC. It is translated as CASSGSSRGTYEQYF.

The chain carries TRBV5-4 and TRBJ2-1, with D tentatively TRBD2 (7 bases). The V end lost 7 bases, the J end lost 8 bases, and 16 bases lay between the germline ends. Germline assignment: CDR1 SGHNT and CDR2 YYREEE (reference sequence). The CDR3 contains 13 residues. CDR3 in DNA: TGTGCCAGCGAACTTCGGGGGGCCTATGAGCAGTTCTTC. Encoded protein: CASELRGAYEQFF.

This clone was counted only a few times. The chain carries TRBV27 and TRBJ1-1, with TRBD1 matching over 7 bases. CDR1 and CDR2 (germline): MNHEY, SMNVEV (reference sequence). Unmatched junction bases numbered 10, after V lost 6 bases and J lost 3 bases. The CDR3 totals 15 residues. The CDR3 nucleotides read TGTGCCAGCAGCCCTTCGGGGACAGCGGACACTGAAGCTTTCTTT. This gives the protein CASSPSGTADTEAFF.

V gene TRBV25-1 combines with J gene TRBJ2-7; 8 bases match TRBD2. CDR1 and CDR2 from the germline V gene are MGHDK and SYGVNS. V lost 5 bases to trimming and J lost 5 bases; unmatched junction nucleotides: 14. This CDR3 comprises 16 residues. The CDR3 region is CASSSLTGGSKDEQYF. The CDR3 bases are TGTGCCAGCAGTAGCCTAACGGGAGGGTCCAAGGACGAGCAGTACTTC.

This chain uses TRBV19 with TRBJ2-7, with TRBD2 matching 10 bases. The CDR3 contains 16 residues. Germline trimming cut 4 bases from V and 2 bases from J; bases unmatched to any gene: 8. Germline V gives CDR1 LNHDA, CDR2 SQIVND (reference sequence). CDR3 sequence (DNA): TGTGCCAGTAGTACTCTCTTAGCGGGAGGAACCTACGAGCAGTACTTC. Protein: CASSTLLAGGTYEQYF.

The CDR3 spells CASSGLVETQYF. The CDR3 DNA reads TGTGCCAGCAGTGGGCTAGTGGAGACCCAGTACTTC. V is TRBV25-1 and J is TRBJ2-5; D gene uncertain. This CDR3 comprises 12 residues. V lost 4 bases to trimming and J lost 5 bases, with 8 bases between them. Germline V gene sequence: CDR1 MGHDK, CDR2 SYGVNS.

The V gene is TRBV7-3, the J gene TRBJ1-1; D gene ambiguous. V lost 6 bases and J lost 5, with 16 bases in between. This CDR3 contains 14 residues. The germline gives CDR1 SGHTA, CDR2 FQGTGA. The CDR3 coding sequence is TGTGCCAGCAGTCCCTCCCCTGGGGTGACTGAAGCTTTCTTT. It specifies CASSPSPGVTEAFF.

This clone occurred a few times. V and J are TRBV18 and TRBJ2-5; either TRBD1 or TRBD2 may supply D (5 bases each). Trimming left V 3 bases short and J 7 bases short, with 18 bases between. The CDR3 length is 15 residues. Germline CDR1 reads KGHSH; CDR2 reads LQKENI. CDR3 protein: CASSPRDDTPGTQYF. CDR3 in DNA: TGTGCCAGCTCACCCCGGGACGACACCCCTGGGACCCAGTACTTC.

The chain carries TRBV6-5 and TRBJ1-4; D uncertain. The CDR3 spans 13 residues. V gave up 0 bases and J gave up 13 bases, with 12 bases separating them. Per germline, CDR1 MNHEY and CDR2 SVGAGI. Here the CDR3 reads CASSYSRDLGLFF. CDR3 DNA sequence: TGTGCCAGCAGTTACTCGCGGGATCTAGGACTGTTTTTT.

This chain joins TRBV7-9 and TRBJ2-7, with D unclear. The CDR3 is 13 residues long. The V and J ends lost 5 bases and 5 bases respectively, with 13 bases between them. From germline, CDR1 is SEHNR and CDR2 FQNEAQ (reference sequence). The CDR3, as DNA: TGTGCCAGCAGCCCTGGGAATGAGGACGAGCAGTACTTC. Residues: CASSPGNEDEQYF.

The chain uses TRBV29-1 and TRBJ1-1; the D gene is possibly TRBD1 (5 bases). The V end was cut by 0 bases, the J end by 3 bases, with 8 bases between. This CDR3 spans 13 amino acids. Germline loops: CDR1 SQVTM, CDR2 ANQGSEA. The CDR3 nucleotides read TGCAGCGTTGAAGATCGAGGGGACACTGAAGCTTTCTTT. Protein sequence: CSVEDRGDTEAFF.

The rearrangement links TRBV5-1 to TRBJ2-5, with no clear D. The CDR3 spans 15 residues. Germline V gene data show CDR1 as SGHRS and CDR2 as YFSETQ. V dropped 0 bases and J dropped 5 bases, with 14 bases sitting between them. CDR3: CASSLAGDRGETQYF. CDR3 in DNA: TGCGCCAGCAGCTTGGCCGGAGACCGTGGCGAGACCCAGTACTTC.

CDR3 nucleotide sequence: TGTGCCAGCAGTGCCCAGGGTGGGGAGACCCAGTACTTC. This gives the protein CASSAQGGETQYF. The chain uses TRBV2 and TRBJ2-5; perhaps TRBD1 as D (5 bases). This CDR3 comprises 13 residues. Germline V gene data show CDR1 as SNHLY and CDR2 as FYNNEI. V gave up 4 bases and J gave up 5 bases, with 11 bases separating them.

This sequence joins TRBV29-1 and TRBJ1-1; 7 positions match TRBD1. Germline assignment: CDR1 SQVTM and CDR2 ANQGSEA. The CDR3 covers 13 residues. V was pared by 7 bases and J by 0 bases, with 5 bases of the junction left unmatched. The chain's CDR3 is CSGGTAMNTEAFF. DNA for the CDR3: TGCAGCGGTGGGACAGCCATGAACACTGAAGCTTTCTTT.

This clone showed up just a few times. This rearrangement joins TRBV11-2 to TRBJ2-1, with D perhaps TRBD1 (6 bases). This CDR3 spans 15 amino acids. Trimming removed 4 bases at V and 6 bases at J, with 16 bases between. The V gene's germline CDR1 is SGHAT and CDR2 FQNNGV. CDR3 bases: TGTGCCAGCAGCTGGACAGACAGCCAGAGCAATGAGCAGTTCTTC. It is translated as CASSWTDSQSNEQFF.

The chain employs TRBV29-1 and TRBJ1-1, with D tentatively TRBD1 (6 bases). Trimming took 7 bases from V and 0 from J, leaving 15 bases between them. The CDR3 spans 14 residues. The V gene's germline CDR1 is SQVTM and CDR2 ANQGSEA. This CDR3 reads CSGIRDKVNTEAFF. Written as DNA, the CDR3 is TGCAGCGGGATCCGGGACAAGGTGAACACTGAAGCTTTCTTT.

The sample holds a few counts of this clone. The chain couples TRBV5-8 to TRBJ2-3, with D maybe TRBD1 (6 bases). V dropped 4 bases and J dropped 4 bases, with 10 bases sitting between them. The CDR3 is 13 residues long. Germline V gene data show CDR1 as SGHTS and CDR2 as YDEGEE. This CDR3 reads CASSRDIPDTQYF. Here the CDR3 DNA reads TGTGCCAGCAGCCGGGACATCCCAGATACGCAGTATTTT.

The rearrangement links TRBV2 to TRBJ2-2; D possibly corresponds to TRBD1 (5 bases). The CDR3 spans 15 residues. Germline V gene data show CDR1 as SNHLY and CDR2 as FYNNEI. The V and J ends lost 6 bases and 1 base respectively, with 12 bases between them. In DNA form, the CDR3 reads TGTGCCAGCAGGATTGACAGCCAGAACACCGGGGAGCTGTTTTTT. Translated: CASRIDSQNTGELFF.

The chain carries TRBV29-1 and TRBJ1-3; unclear D gene. CDR3 length: 11 amino acids. Germline V gene sequence: CDR1 SQVTM, CDR2 ANQGSEA. With 4 bases removed from V and 2 bases from J, the gap between germline ends came to 3 bases. CDR3 residues: CSVGTGNTIYF. CDR3 bases: TGCAGCGTTGGTACTGGAAACACCATATATTTT.

This clone has a single count. The rearrangement links TRBV6-5 to TRBJ1-1, with 8 bases matching TRBD1. Germline assignment: CDR1 MNHEY and CDR2 SVGAGI. The CDR3 runs to 15 residues. V gave up 5 bases and J gave up 5 bases; unmatched junction bases: 10. In nucleotides, the CDR3 is TGTGCCAGCAGTCTCTGGCAGGGGGCTGGGACTGAAGCTTTCTTT. It encodes CASSLWQGAGTEAFF.

This clone was seen a handful of times. The chain joins TRBV5-1 to TRBJ2-7; 7 bases line up with TRBD1. Germline V CDR1 and CDR2: SGHRS, YFSETQ. Unmatched junction bases numbered 3, after V lost 0 bases and J lost 3 bases. The CDR3 has 14 amino acids. In DNA form, the CDR3 reads TGCGCCAGCAGCTTGGAAGGGGGCGGCTACGAGCAGTACTTC. This codes for CASSLEGGGYEQYF.

This chain connects TRBV7-2 to TRBJ2-2; D not certain. The CDR3 consists of 14 residues. The germline gives CDR1 SGHTA, CDR2 FQGNSA. With 1 base removed from V and 5 bases from J, the gap between germline ends came to 8 bases. CDR3 sequence: CASSLGYVTGELFF. DNA of the CDR3: TGTGCCAGCAGCTTAGGATATGTTACCGGGGAGCTGTTTTTT.

A few counts support this clone. The chain combines TRBV29-1 with TRBJ2-1, with 8 bases aligning to TRBD2. This CDR3 region has 13 residues. After removal of 4 bases from V and 6 bases from J, the junction contained 5 bases not matched to a gene. CDR1 and CDR2 from the germline V gene are SQVTM and ANQGSEA. CDR3 sequence (DNA): TGCAGCGTTGCAGTAGCGGGGCCCAATGAGCAGTTCTTC. Amino acid sequence: CSVAVAGPNEQFF.